This T cell receptor beta chain was profiled in a study of blood T cell repertoires in COVID-19. Study-level background: Specimens from acute and convalescent COVID-19 originated in the United States, Italy and Spain. PBMCs, B-cell-depleted T cells, or T cells provided the cDNA or gDNA that made up the material.

Note on this clone: Other nucleotide sequences from this sample produce the same CDR3.

Germline CDR1 SGDLS, CDR2 YYNGEE. V shed 7 bases, J shed 0 bases, and the junction held 0 bases outside the gene matches. CDR3 length: 14 amino acids. Per the study methods: Amplified reference gene primers provided the basis for estimating nucleated cell counts. Sequencing was performed with immunoSEQ multiplex PCR; in TCRdb, only in-frame clones are kept and a portion is missing. V and J calls and clone size come straight from that table; D and trimming were deduced from the DNA. The repertoire holds roughly 240,000 clones, roughly 80% seen once, with 3.5% to 5.5% in the top ten. The sequencing sample was made of peripheral blood. The chain uses TRBV9 and TRBJ2-3; TRBD2 matches at 12 bases. The sequence was obtained from a man aged 55-75 years who had recovered from COVID-19. CDR3 protein: CASGTSGSTDTQYF. Here the CDR3 DNA reads TGTGCCAGCGGGACTAGCGGGAGCACAGATACGCAGTATTTT.